Detailed here is one T cell receptor beta chain. This sample is part of a study of T cells after somatic rescue of genetic block. Some clones are missing from TCRdb's copy, which holds only in-frame ones; the method was immunoSEQ multiplex PCR. The table has some 14,000 clones, roughly 78% seen once; the top ten hold roughly 20%. CDR3 length: 15 amino acids. Trimming removed 4 bases at V and 1 base at J, with 14 bases between. Germline V gives CDR1 SGHDN, CDR2 FVKESK. The sample comprised peripheral blood mononuclear cells (PBMCs). The gene calls are TRBV14 and TRBJ2-7; D perhaps matches TRBD1 (6 bases). This TCR was recovered from a boy aged 5 to 17. The CDR3 bases are TGTGCCAGCAGCCGAGTACAGGGCCCTTCCTACGAGCAGTACTTC. Translated: CASSRVQGPSYEQYF.